This T cell receptor beta chain was sequenced during a study of T cells in Graves' hyperthyroidism and ophthalmopathy. Study-level information: At initial diagnosis, before any treatment had begun, peripheral blood was obtained.

V dropped 6 bases and J dropped 10 bases, with 13 bases sitting between them. The CDR3 has 12 residues. Germline values: CDR1 SQVTM, CDR2 ANQGSEA. What was amplified from RNA transcripts were TCR beta CDR3 regions. When the TCR CDR3 underwent first-round RT-PCR, the HTBI primer set was used. TCRdb independently ran MiXCR on the multiplex PCR reads; one entry per CDR3 protein. The profile covers about 720,000 distinct CDR3 sequences, with around 15% appearing a single time and 8.4% taken by the ten largest. This clonotype was seen a few times. Patients showing uncontrolled infection, other autoimmune disease, pregnancy or lactation were ineligible.

This receptor was identified in a man aged 18 to 29 with Graves' hyperthyroidism. The chain carries TRBV29-1 and TRBJ1-6, with a tentative D call TRBD1 (5 bases). Specimen: blood. This CDR3 is CSVGEGRSPLHF. The CDR3 DNA reads as TGCAGCGTAGGGGAGGGACGATCACCCCTCCACTTT.